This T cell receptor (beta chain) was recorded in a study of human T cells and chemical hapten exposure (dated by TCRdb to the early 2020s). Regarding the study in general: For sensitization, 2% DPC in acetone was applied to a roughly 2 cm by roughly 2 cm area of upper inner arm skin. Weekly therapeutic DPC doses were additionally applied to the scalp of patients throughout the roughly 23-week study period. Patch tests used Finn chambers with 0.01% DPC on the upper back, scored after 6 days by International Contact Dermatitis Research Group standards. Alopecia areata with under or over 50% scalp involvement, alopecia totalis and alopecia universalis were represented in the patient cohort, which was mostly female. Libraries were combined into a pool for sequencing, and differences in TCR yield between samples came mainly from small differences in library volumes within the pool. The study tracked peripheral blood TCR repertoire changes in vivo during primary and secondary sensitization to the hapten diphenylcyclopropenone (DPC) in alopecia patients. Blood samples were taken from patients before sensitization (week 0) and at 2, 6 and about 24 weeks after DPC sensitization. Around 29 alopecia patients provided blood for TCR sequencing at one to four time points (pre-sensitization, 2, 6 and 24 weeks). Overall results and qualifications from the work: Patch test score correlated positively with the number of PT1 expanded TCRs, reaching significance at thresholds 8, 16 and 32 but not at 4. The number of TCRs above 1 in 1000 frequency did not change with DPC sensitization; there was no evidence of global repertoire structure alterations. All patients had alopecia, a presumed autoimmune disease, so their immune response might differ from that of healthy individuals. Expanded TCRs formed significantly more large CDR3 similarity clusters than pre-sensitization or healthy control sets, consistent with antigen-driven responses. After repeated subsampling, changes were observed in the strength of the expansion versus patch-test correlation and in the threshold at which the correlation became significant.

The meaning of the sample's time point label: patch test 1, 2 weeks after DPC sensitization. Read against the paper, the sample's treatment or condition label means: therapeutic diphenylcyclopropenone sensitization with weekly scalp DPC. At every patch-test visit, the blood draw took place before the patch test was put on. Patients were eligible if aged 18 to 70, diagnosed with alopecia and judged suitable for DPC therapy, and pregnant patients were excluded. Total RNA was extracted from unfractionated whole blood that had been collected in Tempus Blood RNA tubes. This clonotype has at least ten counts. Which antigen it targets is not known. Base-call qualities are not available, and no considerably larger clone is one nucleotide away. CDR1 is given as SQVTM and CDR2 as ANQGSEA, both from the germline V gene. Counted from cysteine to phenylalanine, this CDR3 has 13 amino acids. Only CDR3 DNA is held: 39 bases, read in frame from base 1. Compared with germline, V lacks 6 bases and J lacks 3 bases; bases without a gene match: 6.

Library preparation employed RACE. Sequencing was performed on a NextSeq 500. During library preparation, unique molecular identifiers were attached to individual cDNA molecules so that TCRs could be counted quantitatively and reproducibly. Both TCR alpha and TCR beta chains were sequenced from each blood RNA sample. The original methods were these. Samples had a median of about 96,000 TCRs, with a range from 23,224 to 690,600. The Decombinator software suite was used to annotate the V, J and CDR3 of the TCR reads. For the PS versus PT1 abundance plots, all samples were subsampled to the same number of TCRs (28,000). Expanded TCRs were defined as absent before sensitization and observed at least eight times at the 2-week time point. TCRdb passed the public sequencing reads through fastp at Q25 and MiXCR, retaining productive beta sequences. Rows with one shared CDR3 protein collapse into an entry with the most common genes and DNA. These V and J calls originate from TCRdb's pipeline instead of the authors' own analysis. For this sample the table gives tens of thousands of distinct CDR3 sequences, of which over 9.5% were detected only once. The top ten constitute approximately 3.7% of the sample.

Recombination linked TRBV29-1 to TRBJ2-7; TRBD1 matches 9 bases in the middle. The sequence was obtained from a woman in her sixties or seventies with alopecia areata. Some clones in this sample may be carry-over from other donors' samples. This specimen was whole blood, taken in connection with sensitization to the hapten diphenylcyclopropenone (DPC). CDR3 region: CSVRDREYYEQYF. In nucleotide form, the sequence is TGCAGCGTCCGGGACAGGGAATACTACGAGCAGTACTTC.